The clone carrying this T cell receptor (delta chain) has just a few counts. TCRdb's entry gives the protein of a much larger clone, which mismatches this DNA's translation at residue 7, likely from a read error; the protein reported here is translated from the DNA. The sample is drawn from a study of gamma-delta T cells after stem cell transplantation. This CDR3 has 16 residues. V was clipped by 0 bases and J by 3 bases, with 16 bases between them. Germline CDR1 and CDR2: GEAIGNYY and EKD. TCRdb re-processed the RT-PCR reads using CATT. The data hold under 2,500 delta-chain clones, with approximately 1.2% observed a single time.

The chain couples TRDV2 to TRDJ1, with D possibly being TRDD3 (6 bases). The sample was gamma-delta T cells. This TCR came from a human donor. It is not recorded whose cells these are; they may come from a transplant donor. The CDR3 DNA reads TGTGCCTGTGACACCCCGCGGGGGGAAGGCTCCGATAAACTCATCTTT. Amino acid sequence: CACDTPRGEGSDKLIF.